The 18 T cell receptor beta chains presented below share a single source sample, sequenced in a study of T cells after yellow fever vaccination. TCRdb independently ran MiXCR on the 5' RACE reads; one entry per CDR3 protein. The sample contains a few hundred thousand distinct CDR3 sequences, under 5% of which appear only once. The sequencing used PBMCs, collected 5 days after the yellow fever booster vaccination. These receptors originate from a man younger than 35 who received the YFV17D yellow fever vaccine.

CDR3 bases: TGCGCCAGCAGCCAAGACTATCGGAGGGAGGGACGAGCGGGGGACGGCAATGAGCAGTTCTTC. Amino acid sequence: CASSQDYRREGRAGDGNEQFF. This rearrangement joins TRBV4-1 to TRBJ2-1; TRBD2 aligns across 8 bases. Trimming removed 0 bases from V and 6 bases from J; junction bases left unmatched: 22. Germline V gene sequence: CDR1 MGHRA, CDR2 YSYEKL. The CDR3 has 21 residues.

The J gene is TRBJ2-7, the V gene TRBV11-1; D is unresolved. Germline assignment: CDR1 SGHAT and CDR2 FQDESV (reference sequence). CDR3 length: 15 residues. V lost 4 bases to trimming and J lost 2 bases, with 15 bases between them. The CDR3 loop reads CASSWRQFGPYEQYF. The CDR3, as DNA: TGTGCCAGCAGCTGGCGGCAGTTCGGGCCCTACGAGCAGTACTTC.

This clonotype was seen only a few times. This chain uses TRBV28 with TRBJ1-1; D may be TRBD1 (5 bases). The germline V gene encodes CDR1 MDHEN and CDR2 SYDVKM. This CDR3 has 15 amino acids. Trimming took off 5 bases at V and 0 bases at J, with 13 bases between the two ends. DNA for the CDR3: TGTGCCAGCAGTCCACCGGGGGAGGTGAACACTGAAGCTTTCTTT. This gives the protein CASSPPGEVNTEAFF. Variable domain in full (rest from reference TRBV28 and TRBJ1-1): DVKVTQSSRYLVKRTGEKVFLECVQDMDHENMFWYRQDPGLGLRLIYFSYDVKMKEKGDIPEGYSVSREKKERFSLILESASTNQTSMYLCASSPPGEVNTEAFFGQGTRLTVV.

The table lists this clonotype with a few counts. The V and J genes are TRBV4-1 and TRBJ1-6, with D possibly being TRBD1 (6 bases). V was clipped by 0 bases and J by 5 bases, with 11 bases between them. Germline V gene data show CDR1 as MGHRA and CDR2 as YSYEKL. The CDR3 is 16 amino acids. The CDR3 loop is CASSQDKGEHNSPLHF. The CDR3 region has the DNA TGCGCCAGCAGCCAAGATAAGGGGGAACATAATTCACCCCTCCACTTT.

The rearrangement links TRBV27 to TRBJ1-6; maybe TRBD1 (6 bases). Germline lookup yields CDR1 MNHEY and CDR2 SMNVEV (reference sequence). The CDR3 has 16 amino acids. Between the trimmed V and J ends, which lost 8 bases and 3 bases, there was a span of 17 bases. This CDR3 reads CASGGLGPVYNSPLHF. Here the CDR3 DNA reads TGTGCCAGCGGGGGGCTCGGGCCGGTCTATAATTCACCCCTCCACTTT.

This chain uses TRBV2 with TRBJ2-2, with unresolved D. The CDR3 contains 14 residues. The germline V and J ends were trimmed by 6 bases and 0 bases, with 8 bases remaining between them. Looked up from germline, CDR1 is SNHLY and CDR2 is FYNNEI. CDR3 bases: TGTGCCAGCAGGGTGCAGGCGAACACCGGGGAGCTGTTTTTT. The encoded protein is CASRVQANTGELFF. Supplemented by reference TRBV2 and TRBJ2-2, the full variable domain reads EPEVTQTPSHQVTQMGQEVILRCVPISNHLYFYWYRQILGQKVEFLVSFYNNEISEKSEIFDDQFSVERPDGSNFTLKIRSTKLEDSAMYFCASRVQANTGELFFGEGSRLTVL.

The gene calls are TRBV6-2 or TRBV6-3 and TRBJ2-3; TRBD2 matches 9 bases. Germline V CDR1 and CDR2: MNHEY, SVGEGT. The CDR3 spans 15 residues. V was pared by 7 bases and J by 1 base, with 6 bases of the junction left unmatched. CDR3 in amino acids: CASKTRTSGTDTQYF. The CDR3 DNA reads TGTGCCAGCAAAACCCGGACTAGCGGCACAGATACGCAGTATTTT.

This clonotype was picked up many times. The rearrangement links TRBV20-1 to TRBJ1-6, with D unclear. The germline V gene has CDR1 DFQATT and CDR2 SNEGSKA (reference sequence). The CDR3 has 14 residues. The ends were cut back, 5 bases at V and 10 bases at J, with 18 bases in the middle. CDR3 in DNA: TGCAGTGCTTCCGATAGACCCGGCGGGTCACCCCTCCACTTT. Amino acid sequence: CSASDRPGGSPLHF.

The chain couples TRBV5-1 to TRBJ2-3, with 9 bases fitting TRBD1. The germline V gene has CDR1 SGHRS and CDR2 YFSETQ. J gave up 6 bases and V 4 bases, and 9 bases lay outside the gene matches. The CDR3 length is 15 residues. CDR3: CASSNRDRELDTQYF. DNA of the CDR3: TGCGCCAGCAGCAATCGGGACAGGGAGTTGGATACGCAGTATTTT.

At least ten counts were recorded for this clonotype. The genes are TRBV25-1 and TRBJ2-3; 8 bases map to TRBD2. The CDR3 runs 14 residues. V shed 6 bases and J 5 bases; nucleotides not matched to a gene: 7. The germline gives CDR1 MGHDK, CDR2 SYGVNS. The CDR3 DNA reads as TGTGCCAGCAGGGAACCGGGGGGGAGAGATACGCAGTATTTT. Protein sequence: CASREPGGRDTQYF.

In its sample, this clonotype was seen a few times. The chain has TRBV20-1 and TRBJ2-1; TRBD1 matches 8 bases. Trimming took 5 bases from V and 6 from J; bases not matched to a gene: 3. In germline, CDR1 is DFQATT, CDR2 SNEGSKA (reference sequence). This CDR3 comprises 12 residues. The CDR3 reads CSAQGAGNEQFF. CDR3 DNA: TGCAGTGCTCAGGGGGCGGGCAATGAGCAGTTCTTC.

This clonotype has ten or more counts. The chain combines TRBV20-1 with TRBJ1-3, with D possibly being TRBD1 (6 bases). V dropped 0 bases and J dropped 2 bases, with 8 bases sitting between them. The CDR3 consists of 14 residues. Germline V gene data show CDR1 as DFQATT and CDR2 as SNEGSKA (reference sequence). The CDR3 here is CSARDPGAGNTIYF. The CDR3 nucleotides are TGCAGTGCTAGAGATCCAGGGGCTGGAAACACCATATATTTT.

This clonotype was recorded at least ten times. The chain combines TRBV18 with TRBJ2-3; D is unclear. Germline V gene sequence: CDR1 KGHSH, CDR2 LQKENI. The CDR3 sequence is 14 residues long. Trimming left V 1 base short and J 4 bases short, with 9 bases between. CDR3 nucleotides: TGTGCCAGCTCACCACAAACCAAAGCAGATACGCAGTATTTT. It is translated as CASSPQTKADTQYF.

This clonotype was seen ten or more times. The rearrangement links TRBV6-2 or TRBV6-3 to TRBJ1-1; TRBD1 matches at 7 bases. The CDR3 is 16 amino acids. Germline trimming cut 0 bases from V and 1 base from J; bases unmatched to any gene: 5. The germline V gene encodes CDR1 MNHEY and CDR2 SVGEGT. CDR3: CASSYSTGDPNTEAFF. CDR3 coding DNA: TGTGCCAGCAGTTACTCAACAGGGGACCCGAACACTGAAGCTTTCTTT.

This clonotype was detected ten times or more. This chain connects TRBV20-1 to TRBJ2-1; a weak D match, TRBD2 (6 bases). This CDR3 comprises 12 residues. The germline CDR1 and CDR2 sequences are DFQATT and SNEGSKA (reference sequence). Trimming removed 3 bases at V and 8 bases at J, with 11 bases between. DNA of the CDR3: TGCAGTGCTAGTTTGGCGGGGTATGAGCAGTTCTTC. It is translated as CSASLAGYEQFF.

This clonotype was picked up many times. The chain is built from TRBV3-1 and TRBJ2-3; 14 bases agree with TRBD2. With 4 bases clipped from V and 10 bases from J, the junction kept 16 bases outside the gene matches. Per the germline V gene, CDR1 is LGHDT and CDR2 is YNNKEL (reference sequence). The CDR3 sequence is 18 residues long. The CDR3 protein is CASSLLGLAGDPRHSQYF. The CDR3 bases are TGTGCCAGCAGCCTCCTGGGACTAGCGGGGGACCCCCGCCACTCGCAGTATTTT.

This clonotype was observed a few times. The chain joins TRBV6-5 to TRBJ2-7; 11 bases are shared with TRBD1. Unmatched junction bases numbered 5, after V lost 6 bases and J lost 1 base. The CDR3 covers 15 residues. In germline, CDR1 is MNHEY, CDR2 SVGAGI. The CDR3 nucleotides read TGTGCCAGCAGATTCGGGACAGGGGGTTCCTACGAGCAGTACTTC. Amino acid sequence: CASRFGTGGSYEQYF.

This clonotype was seen a few times. The rearrangement links TRBV20-1 to TRBJ2-7, with 10 positions matching TRBD2. CDR1 is DFQATT, CDR2 SNEGSKA, per germline (reference sequence). V was clipped by 6 bases and J by 2 bases; unmatched bases: 10. This CDR3 spans 15 amino acids. Here the CDR3 DNA reads TGCAGTGCGCCAACTAGCGGGGAACATACCTACGAGCAGTACTTC. Protein product: CSAPTSGEHTYEQYF.